This is a list of T cell receptor beta chains from one sample in a study of cytotoxic CD8 clonotypes in ibrutinib-treated CLL. Sequenced by immunoSEQ multiplex PCR; TCRdb stores in-frame clones only, minus some. This sample carries approximately 200,000 clones, over 55% of them seen once, and the ten largest clones take over 10%. Sequencing used PBMCs, obtained after 24 months of ibrutinib treatment. The receptors shown here come from a human donor with chronic lymphocytic leukemia. Both conserved end residues are part of each CDR3. The order of the fields is V gene, D gene, clone size, J gene, CDR3 DNA, CDR3 protein. A D gene is named only where the DNA matches it firmly. Not every row has a clone size; where given, it reads once, few, many or a size class.

V: TRBV23-1; D: NA; size: NA; J: TRBJ2-3; DNA: TGCGCCAGCAGTCACCGATCAGGGGATTCCACAGATACGCAGTATTTT; CDR3: CASSHRSGDSTDTQYF
V: TRBV27; D: NA; size: NA; J: TRBJ2-2; DNA: TGTGCCAGCAGTTTATCCGGTTACACCGGGGAGCTGTTTTTT; CDR3: CASSLSGYTGELFF
V: TRBV5-4; D: NA; size: NA; J: TRBJ1-3; DNA: TGTGCCACACGACAGGATTCCTCTGGAAACACCATATATTTT; CDR3: CATRQDSSGNTIYF
V: TRBV28; D: NA; size: NA; J: TRBJ2-7; DNA: TGTGCCAGCAGGGCCCCAGGGGAGCACGAGCAGTACTTC; CDR3: CASRAPGEHEQYF
V: TRBV4-3; D: NA; size: NA; J: TRBJ2-3; DNA: TGCGCCAGCAGCCCTGACAAAGATGGGCAAGATACGCAGTATTTT; CDR3: CASSPDKDGQDTQYF
V: TRBV28; D: NA; size: NA; J: TRBJ1-2; DNA: TGTGCCAGCAGTTCGGCGGGTTTCTATGGCTACACCTTC; CDR3: CASSSAGFYGYTF
V: TRBV30; D: NA; size: once; J: TRBJ2-3; DNA: TGTGCCTGGAGTCCCTCACCGGAAGATACGCAGTATTTT; CDR3: CAWSPSPEDTQYF
V: TRBV5-6; D: NA; size: NA; J: TRBJ2-7; DNA: TGTGCCAGCAGCTTGGGACTTACACTCTCCTACGAGCAGTACTTC; CDR3: CASSLGLTLSYEQYF
V: TRBV4-1; D: TRBD1; size: NA; J: TRBJ1-5; DNA: TGCGCCAGCAGCCAAGAGGGCTGGACAGGTTATAGCAATCAGCCCCAGCATTTT; CDR3: CASSQEGWTGYSNQPQHF
V: TRBV9; D: TRBD1; size: NA; J: TRBJ2-2; DNA: TGTGCCAGCAGCCCCGGGACAGACCCGAACACCGGGGAGCTGTTTTTT; CDR3: CASSPGTDPNTGELFF
V: TRBV7-8; D: TRBD2; size: NA; J: TRBJ2-3; DNA: TGTGCCAGCAGCTTAGTGGCGGGAGAATGGACAGATACGCAGTATTTT; CDR3: CASSLVAGEWTDTQYF
V: TRBV19; D: NA; size: NA; J: TRBJ2-3; DNA: TGTGCCAGTAGTATAGATCTGGGCACAGATACGCAGTATTTT; CDR3: CASSIDLGTDTQYF
V: TRBV18; D: TRBD1; size: NA; J: TRBJ1-2; DNA: TGTGCCAGCTCACCATTTCCCAGGGGGCTTTCCTATGGCTACACCTTC; CDR3: CASSPFPRGLSYGYTF
V: TRBV5-6; D: NA; size: NA; J: TRBJ2-2; DNA: TGTGCCAGCAGCCTGAACACCGGGGAGCTGTTTTTT; CDR3: CASSLNTGELFF
V: TRBV10-3; D: TRBD1; size: NA; J: TRBJ1-1; DNA: TGTGCCATCAGTGAGTCCAAGGACAGGGTTTTCACTGAAGCTTTCTTT; CDR3: CAISESKDRVFTEAFF
V: TRBV7-2; D: NA; size: NA; J: TRBJ2-7; DNA: TGTGCCAGCAGCTTCTCGGACCACCGGGTCTCCGAGCAGTACTTC; CDR3: CASSFSDHRVSEQYF
V: TRBV5-1; D: NA; size: NA; J: TRBJ1-2; DNA: TGCGCCAGCAGCTTGTACAGCGAGAACTATGGCTACACCTTC; CDR3: CASSLYSENYGYTF
V: TRBV7-3; D: NA; size: NA; J: TRBJ2-7; DNA: TGTGCCAGCAGCTTAAACAGGGACTTAGTGAACGAGCAGTACTTC; CDR3: CASSLNRDLVNEQYF
V: TRBV7-2; D: NA; size: NA; J: TRBJ1-4; DNA: TGTGCCAGCGGCCTAAGGTTTGCAACTAATGAAAAACTGTTTTTT; CDR3: CASGLRFATNEKLFF
V: TRBV19; D: TRBD2; size: few; J: TRBJ2-7; DNA: TGTGCCAGTAGTAACTACCCCCCTCTGGGCGGGAGGGCCTACGAGCAGTACTTC; CDR3: CASSNYPPLGGRAYEQYF
V: TRBV19; D: NA; size: few; J: TRBJ2-1; DNA: TGTGCCAGTAGTCCCCGCATTAGGGATGAGCAGTTCTTC; CDR3: CASSPRIRDEQFF
V: TRBV6-6; D: TRBD2; size: NA; J: TRBJ2-2; DNA: TGTGCCAGCAACCTGGGACTAAGCGGGAACACCGGGGAGCTGTTTTTT; CDR3: CASNLGLSGNTGELFF
V: TRBV5-5; D: TRBD1; size: NA; J: TRBJ1-5; DNA: TGTGCCAGCAGACTGACAGGGGTAGGGAATCAGCCCCAGCATTTT; CDR3: CASRLTGVGNQPQHF
V: TRBV14; D: NA; size: NA; J: TRBJ1-1; DNA: TGTGCCAGCAGTGGTCAGGGATACACTGAAGCTTTCTTT; CDR3: CASSGQGYTEAFF
V: TRBV29-1; D: NA; size: once; J: TRBJ1-1; DNA: TGCAGCGTTGGTGCCCAGTTGAACACTGAAGCTTTCTTT; CDR3: CSVGAQLNTEAFF
V: TRBV30; D: NA; size: NA; J: TRBJ2-7; DNA: TGTGCCTGGACCTTGAAGGGACATCGGAACGAGCAGTACTTC; CDR3: CAWTLKGHRNEQYF
V: TRBV18; D: NA; size: NA; J: TRBJ2-7; DNA: TGTGCCAGCTCGTCCGAACGTGGGATTGGCTTCGAGCAGTACTTC; CDR3: CASSSERGIGFEQYF
V: TRBV5-1; D: NA; size: NA; J: TRBJ2-6; DNA: TGCGCCAGCAGCTTCCCTGGGAGCTCTGGGGCCAACGTCCTGACTTTC; CDR3: CASSFPGSSGANVLTF
V: TRBV19; D: TRBD1; size: NA; J: TRBJ2-7; DNA: TGTGCCAGTAGTTCCGATCCGGGACAGGGGGCCTCCTACGAGCAGTACTTC; CDR3: CASSSDPGQGASYEQYF
V: TRBV6-5; D: TRBD1; size: NA; J: TRBJ2-2; DNA: TGTGCCAGTCAGGGGGACAACGCGAACACCGGGGAGCTGTTTTTT; CDR3: CASQGDNANTGELFF
V: TRBV5-1; D: NA; size: NA; J: TRBJ2-7; DNA: TGCGCCAGCAGCCTACAGGCGTCAAACTCCTACGAGCAGTACTTC; CDR3: CASSLQASNSYEQYF
V: TRBV27; D: NA; size: few; J: TRBJ2-7; DNA: TGTGCCAGCAGTACAGGCCCGCAGTACTTC; CDR3: CASSTGPQYF
V: TRBV15; D: NA; size: NA; J: TRBJ2-3; DNA: TGTGCCACCAGCCAAGCGGCAGAGAGCACAGATACGCAGTATTTT; CDR3: CATSQAAESTDTQYF
V: TRBV6-5; D: TRBD2; size: NA; J: TRBJ2-7; DNA: TGTGCCAGCAGTTATTACGGACTAGCGGGAGTAGTCGAGCAGTACTTC; CDR3: CASSYYGLAGVVEQYF
V: TRBV29-1; D: NA; size: few; J: TRBJ2-3; DNA: TGCAGCGTTGTAAAGTGGTTGGCAGATACGCAGTATTTT; CDR3: CSVVKWLADTQYF
V: TRBV2; D: TRBD2; size: NA; J: TRBJ2-7; DNA: TGTGCCACCAGACTAGCGGGAACCTACGAGCAGTACTTC; CDR3: CATRLAGTYEQYF
V: TRBV2; D: NA; size: NA; J: TRBJ1-1; DNA: TGTGCCAGTACGAAGGGACCAACTGAAGCTTTCTTT; CDR3: CASTKGPTEAFF
V: TRBV21-1; D: NA; size: once; J: TRBJ2-7; DNA: TGTGCCAAATCAAACCGCTCGGGCTACGAGCAGTACTTC; CDR3: CAKSNRSGYEQYF
V: TRBV6-6; D: NA; size: NA; J: TRBJ2-2; DNA: TGTGCCAGCAGAGACAGAGTCCAACGCGGGACCGGGGAGCTGTTTTTT; CDR3: CASRDRVQRGTGELFF
V: TRBV7-2; D: TRBD2; size: NA; J: TRBJ2-7; DNA: TGTGCCAGCAGCCCCCTAGCGGGAGGGGGGGAGCAGTACTTC; CDR3: CASSPLAGGGEQYF
V: TRBV27; D: TRBD1; size: NA; J: TRBJ1-1; DNA: TGTGCCAGCAGTGTGGGACAGGGGAACACTGAAGCTTTCTTT; CDR3: CASSVGQGNTEAFF
V: TRBV6-6; D: NA; size: few; J: TRBJ1-4; DNA: TGTGCCAGCAGTTACAGGGACGGTGAAAAACTGTTTTTT; CDR3: CASSYRDGEKLFF
V: TRBV2; D: NA; size: NA; J: TRBJ1-1; DNA: TGTGCCAGCAGTAGACTAAGGGACACTGAAGCTTTCTTT; CDR3: CASSRLRDTEAFF
V: TRBV6-1; D: TRBD1; size: few; J: TRBJ2-7; DNA: TGTGCCAGTTCTCCGGGACAGGTGGGGGAGCAGTACTTC; CDR3: CASSPGQVGEQYF
V: TRBV27; D: NA; size: NA; J: TRBJ1-5; DNA: TGTGCCAGCAGTTTATCAGGGACCCATAGCAATCAGCCCCAGCATTTT; CDR3: CASSLSGTHSNQPQHF
V: TRBV12-5; D: NA; size: NA; J: TRBJ2-1; DNA: TGTGCTAGTGGTTTGGTAGCGGCTGGTTACAATGAGCAGTTCTTC; CDR3: CASGLVAAGYNEQFF
V: TRBV7-9; D: NA; size: NA; J: TRBJ2-1; DNA: TGTGCCAGCAGCTCCAGGGGGGGGACAAGCTCCTACAATGAGCAGTTCTTC; CDR3: CASSSRGGTSSYNEQFF
V: TRBV18; D: TRBD2; size: NA; J: TRBJ2-2; DNA: TGTGCCAGCTCACCGTTAGCGGGAGTTGGAGGGGAGCTGTTTTTT; CDR3: CASSPLAGVGGELFF